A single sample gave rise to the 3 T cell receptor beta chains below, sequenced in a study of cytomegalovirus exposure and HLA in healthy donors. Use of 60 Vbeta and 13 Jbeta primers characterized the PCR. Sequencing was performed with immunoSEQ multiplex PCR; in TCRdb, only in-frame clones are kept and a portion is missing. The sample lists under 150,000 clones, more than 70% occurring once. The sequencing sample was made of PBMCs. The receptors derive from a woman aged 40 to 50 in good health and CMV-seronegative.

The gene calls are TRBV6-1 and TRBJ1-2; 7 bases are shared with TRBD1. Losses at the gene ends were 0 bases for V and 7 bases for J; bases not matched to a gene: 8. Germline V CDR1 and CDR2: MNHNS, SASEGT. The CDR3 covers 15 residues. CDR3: CASSEALEGARGYTF. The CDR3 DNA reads TGTGCCAGCAGTGAAGCGTTAGAGGGGGCGCGTGGCTACACCTTC.

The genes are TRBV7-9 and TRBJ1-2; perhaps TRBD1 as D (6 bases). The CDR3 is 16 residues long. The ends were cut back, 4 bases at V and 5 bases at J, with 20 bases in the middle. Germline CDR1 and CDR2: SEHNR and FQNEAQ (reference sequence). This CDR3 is CASSSRGGEGKYGYTF. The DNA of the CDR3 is TGTGCCAGCAGCTCCCGAGGGGGAGAGGGGAAGTATGGCTACACCTTC.

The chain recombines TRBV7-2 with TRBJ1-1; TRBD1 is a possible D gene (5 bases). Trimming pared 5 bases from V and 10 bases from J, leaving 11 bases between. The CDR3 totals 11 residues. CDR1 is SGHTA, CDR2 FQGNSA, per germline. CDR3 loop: CASSKQATAFF. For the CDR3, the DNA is TGTGCCAGCAGCAAACAGGCTACAGCTTTCTTT.